This paragraph reports one T cell receptor (beta chain). The target of this receptor is not known. The record has no base qualities; no much larger clone is one base away. Other DNA sequences in this sample translate to the same CDR3. From cysteine to phenylalanine, the CDR3 is 15 amino acids long. The sequence is cut down to CDR3 DNA, 45 bases in frame from base 1. According to the germline V gene, CDR1 reads SGDLS and CDR2 reads YYNGEE. Trimming takes 0 bases off V and 4 bases off J; junction bases not matched to a gene: 4. Using the deep immunoSEQ assay, TCR CDR3 regions were amplified from genomic DNA by multiplex PCR. Extracted genomic DNA from each cell subset was distributed evenly across all wells of several immunoSEQ 96-well plates, and each plate was treated as a replicate. Each replicate PCR for sorted subsets received around 200 ng genomic DNA, equal to tens of thousands of T cell genomes. Purified libraries were quantified with a Qubit 3.0 fluorometer, sized on a Bioanalyzer 2100, and re-quantified with the KAPA Library Quantification kit. A separate single-read 150-cycle Illumina NextSeq 550 flow cell was used to sequence each immunoSEQ 96-well plate. Under the source paper's analysis protocol: Because only junctional sequences without quality scores were contained in the immunoSEQ output, filtering matching that applied to full-length reads could not be performed. To assign V/J genes and CDR3, sequences were annotated using PyIR, a Python wrapper for IgBLAST v1.9, with IMGT germline references. Reads with weak V/J assignments (E-value above 1e-6), missing CDR3, stop codons, out-of-frame junctions, or ambiguous translated residues were removed. V3J clonotypes were defined as sequences sharing an identical inferred V gene, J gene, and CDR3 amino acid sequence. The percentage overlap between two repertoires was calculated by dividing the number of shared unique clonotypes by the size of the smaller repertoire. Richness of each repertoire was evaluated using RTK rarefaction, the Chao1 estimator, and Recon v2.1 estimates of unobserved clonotypes. Generation probabilities for all TCRbeta clonotypes obtained by the gDNA method from a handful of donors were computed using OLGA. Drawn from immuneACCESS, this table holds only the in-frame rearrangements with V and J called that TCRdb kept. Clones are partly lost; checked studies trace under half to an unresolved V gene and leave the rest unexplained. Clone size and the V and J calls come from that table; the DNA yielded D and trimming. The sample profile shows a few million clones; approximately 95% of them were found once. Around 0.4% of the sample goes to the ten largest clones.

The data belong to a study of shared clonotypes between healthy human individuals (TCRdb year 2020). As for the study more broadly: A couple of women and three men aged 18 to 49 years were included in the cohort. For each donor, three plates each were used for CD4 naive and CD4 memory, two plates were used for CD8 naive, and one plate was used for CD8 memory. To estimate repertoire size and how much clonotypes are shared between individuals, the study performed deep sequencing of blood TCR repertoires from a few healthy adults. Different laboratories and diverse techniques were used to prepare libraries and sequence TCR repertoires, to increase sequencing depth and limit assay-specific biases. Between about 0.94 and 8.9 billion PBMCs per donor were obtained by leukapheresis.

Healthy HIV-negative adults with no recently reported acute infections or vaccinations were included as donors. Every donor was a Caucasian adult living in Nashville, Tennessee, USA. CD4+ T cells were enriched through magnetic negative selection, after which naive cells were positively selected on CD45RA and the remaining negative fraction served as the memory subset. After blood collection by leukapheresis, PBMCs were isolated using Ficoll-Histopaque density gradient centrifugation and then cryopreserved in the vapor phase of liquid nitrogen. Analytical flow cytometry was used to check the purity and quantity of every magnetically sorted T cell population. Each sorted fraction had its genomic DNA isolated and then quantified by UV absorbance on a Nanodrop 2000c. Summary of the overall study and its limitations: The small number of donors limited the genetic and exposure-history diversity represented. Higher generation probabilities were observed for clonotypes shared by all four sorted-subset donors than for non-shared clonotypes. Based on pairwise subsampling, the degree of clonotype sharing among donors was expected to be affected by sequencing depth. Rarefaction of sorted-subset datasets indicated incomplete sequencing despite the large sequencing depth. Across a handful of donors, approximately 5% of naive CD4, over 3% of naive CD8, 2.3% of memory CD4, and approximately 0.4% of memory CD8 clonotypes were shared. Naive subsets generally had larger estimated clonotype richness than memory subsets. Sampling was restricted to blood, and TCR repertoires in tissue are likely to differ from TCR repertoires in blood.

Sequenced: naive CD4+ T cells from PBMCs. The cell subset or site label on this specimen signifies: CD45RA+ positively selected. This clonotype originated in a man between 18 and 35 years old in good health. Some clones in this sample may be carry-over from other donors' samples. This chain is built from TRBV9 and TRBJ2-7; TRBD2 fits 10 bases in the junction. This receptor has the CDR3 CASSVGLAGEYEQYF. The DNA sequence follows: TGTGCCAGCAGCGTAGGCCTAGCGGGAGAGTACGAGCAGTACTTC.